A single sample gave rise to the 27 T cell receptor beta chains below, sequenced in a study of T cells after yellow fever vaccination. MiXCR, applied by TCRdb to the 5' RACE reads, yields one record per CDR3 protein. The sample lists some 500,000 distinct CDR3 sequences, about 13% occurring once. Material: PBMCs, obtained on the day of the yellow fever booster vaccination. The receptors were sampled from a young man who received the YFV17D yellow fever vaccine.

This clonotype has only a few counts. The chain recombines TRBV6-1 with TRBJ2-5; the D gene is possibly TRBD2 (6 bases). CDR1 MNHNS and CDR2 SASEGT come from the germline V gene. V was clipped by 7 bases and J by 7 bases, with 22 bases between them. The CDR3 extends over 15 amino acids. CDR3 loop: CASTPQVGGPWTQYF. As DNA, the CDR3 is TGTGCCAGCACCCCACAGGTCGGAGGGCCATGGACCCAGTACTTC.

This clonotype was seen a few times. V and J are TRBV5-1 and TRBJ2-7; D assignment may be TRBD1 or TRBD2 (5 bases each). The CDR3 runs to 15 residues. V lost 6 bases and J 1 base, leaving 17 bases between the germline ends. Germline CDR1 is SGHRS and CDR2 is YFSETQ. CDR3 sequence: CASTPFQGRSYEQYF. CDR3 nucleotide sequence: TGCGCCAGCACCCCTTTCCAGGGACGGTCCTACGAGCAGTACTTC. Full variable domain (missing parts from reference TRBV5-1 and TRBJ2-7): KAGVTQTPRYLIKTRGQQVTLSCSPISGHRSVSWYQQTPGQGLQFLFEYFSETQRNKGNFPGRFSGRQFSNSRSEMNVSTLELGDSALYLCASTPFQGRSYEQYFGPGTRLTVT.

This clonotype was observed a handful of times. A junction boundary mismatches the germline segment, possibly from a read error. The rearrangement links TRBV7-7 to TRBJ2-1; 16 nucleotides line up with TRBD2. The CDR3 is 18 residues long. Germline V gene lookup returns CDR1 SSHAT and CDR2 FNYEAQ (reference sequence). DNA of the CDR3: TGTGCTAGCAGCTCCACTCCGGGACTAGCGGGAGGGCCCGGGGAGCAGTTCTTC. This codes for CASSSTPGLAGGPGEQFF.

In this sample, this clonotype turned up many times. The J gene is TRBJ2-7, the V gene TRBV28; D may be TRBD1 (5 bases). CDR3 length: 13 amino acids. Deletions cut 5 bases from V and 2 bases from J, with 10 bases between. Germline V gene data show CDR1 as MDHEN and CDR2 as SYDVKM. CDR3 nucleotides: TGTGCCAGCAGTCGGCAGGGTGCCTACGAGCAGTACTTC. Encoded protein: CASSRQGAYEQYF. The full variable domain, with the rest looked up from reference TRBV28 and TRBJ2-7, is DVKVTQSSRYLVKRTGEKVFLECVQDMDHENMFWYRQDPGLGLRLIYFSYDVKMKEKGDIPEGYSVSREKKERFSLILESASTNQTSMYLCASSRQGAYEQYFGPGTRLTVT.

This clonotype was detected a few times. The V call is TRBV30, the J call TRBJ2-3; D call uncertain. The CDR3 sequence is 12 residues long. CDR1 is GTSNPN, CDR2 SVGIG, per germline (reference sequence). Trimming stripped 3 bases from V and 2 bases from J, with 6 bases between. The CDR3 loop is CAWRENTDTQYF. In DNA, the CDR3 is TGTGCCTGGAGGGAGAACACAGATACGCAGTATTTT.

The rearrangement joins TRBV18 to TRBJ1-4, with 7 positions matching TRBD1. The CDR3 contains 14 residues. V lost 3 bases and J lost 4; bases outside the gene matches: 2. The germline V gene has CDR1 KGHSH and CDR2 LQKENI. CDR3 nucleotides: TGTGCCAGCTCACCGGGACAGCTTAATGAAAAACTGTTTTTT. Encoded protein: CASSPGQLNEKLFF. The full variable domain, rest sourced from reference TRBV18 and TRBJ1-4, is NAGVMQNPRHLVRRRGQEARLRCSPMKGHSHVYWYRQLPEEGLKFMVYLQKENIIDESGMPKERFSAEFPKEGPSILRIQQVVRGDSAAYFCASSPGQLNEKLFFGSGTQLSVL.

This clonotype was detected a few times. The CDR3 spells CASSQEPSVANTGELFF. The CDR3 nucleotides read TGCGCCAGCAGCCAAGAACCTAGCGTGGCGAACACCGGGGAGCTGTTTTTT. The gene calls are TRBV4-3 and TRBJ2-2; maybe TRBD2 (6 bases). Germline assignment: CDR1 LGHNA and CDR2 YSLEER. The CDR3 spans 17 residues. Trimming pared 0 bases from V and 0 bases from J, leaving 11 bases between.

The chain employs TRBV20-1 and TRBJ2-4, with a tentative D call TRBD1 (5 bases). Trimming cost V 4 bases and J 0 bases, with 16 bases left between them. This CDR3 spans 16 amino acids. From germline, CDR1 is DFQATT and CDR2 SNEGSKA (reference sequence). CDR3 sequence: CSANRGYALAKNIQYF. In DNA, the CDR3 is TGCAGTGCTAATAGGGGATATGCCCTAGCCAAAAACATTCAGTACTTC.

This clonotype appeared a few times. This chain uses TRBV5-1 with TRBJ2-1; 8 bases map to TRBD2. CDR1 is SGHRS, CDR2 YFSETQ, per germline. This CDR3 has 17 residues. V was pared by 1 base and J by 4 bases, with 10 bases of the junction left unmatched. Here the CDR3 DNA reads TGCGCCAGCAGCTTGAGTTTAAGGGCTAGCGGGTACAATGAGCAGTTCTTC. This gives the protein CASSLSLRASGYNEQFF.

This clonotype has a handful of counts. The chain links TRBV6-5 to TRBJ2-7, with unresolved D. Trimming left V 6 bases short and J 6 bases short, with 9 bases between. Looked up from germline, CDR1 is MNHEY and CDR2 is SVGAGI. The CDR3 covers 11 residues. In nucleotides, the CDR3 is TGTGCCAGCAGGCACATCGGCGAGCAGTACTTC. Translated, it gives CASRHIGEQYF.

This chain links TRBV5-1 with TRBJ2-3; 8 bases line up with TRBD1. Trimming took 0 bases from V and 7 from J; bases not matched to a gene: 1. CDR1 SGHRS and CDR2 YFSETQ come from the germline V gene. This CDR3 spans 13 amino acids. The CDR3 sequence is CASSLGDRNTQYF. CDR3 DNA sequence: TGCGCCAGCAGCTTGGGGGACAGGAATACGCAGTATTTT.

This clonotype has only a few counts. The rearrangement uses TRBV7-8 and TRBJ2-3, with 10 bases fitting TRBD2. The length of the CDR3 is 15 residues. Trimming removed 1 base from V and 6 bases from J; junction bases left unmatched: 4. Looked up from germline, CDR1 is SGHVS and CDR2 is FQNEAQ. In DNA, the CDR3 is TGTGCCAGCAGCTTAGAGGGGGGACTAGCGGATACGCAGTATTTT. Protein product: CASSLEGGLADTQYF. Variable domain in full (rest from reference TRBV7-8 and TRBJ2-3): GAGVSQSPRYKVAKRGQDVALRCDPISGHVSLFWYQQALGQGPEFLTYFQNEAQLDKSGLPSDRFFAERPEGSVSTLKIQRTQQEDSAVYLCASSLEGGLADTQYFGPGTRLTVL.

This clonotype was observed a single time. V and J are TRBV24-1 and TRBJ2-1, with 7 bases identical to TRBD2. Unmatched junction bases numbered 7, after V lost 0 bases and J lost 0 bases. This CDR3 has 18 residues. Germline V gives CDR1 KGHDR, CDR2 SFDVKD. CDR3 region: CATSDLYTSASSYNEQFF. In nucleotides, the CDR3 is TGTGCCACCAGTGATTTGTACACTAGCGCAAGCTCCTACAATGAGCAGTTCTTC.

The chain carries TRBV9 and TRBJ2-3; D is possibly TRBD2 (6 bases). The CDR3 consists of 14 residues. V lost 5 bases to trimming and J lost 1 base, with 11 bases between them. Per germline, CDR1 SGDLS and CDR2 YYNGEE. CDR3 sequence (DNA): TGTGCCAGCAGAGGGGAGGTCCGCACAGATACGCAGTATTTT. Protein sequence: CASRGEVRTDTQYF.

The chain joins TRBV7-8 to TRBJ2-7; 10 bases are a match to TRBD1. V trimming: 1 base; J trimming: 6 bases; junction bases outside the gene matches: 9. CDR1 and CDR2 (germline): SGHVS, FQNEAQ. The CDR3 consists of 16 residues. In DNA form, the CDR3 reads TGTGCCAGCAGCTTAGGGCGGGGGGACAGGGGATCCGAGCAGTACTTC. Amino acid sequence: CASSLGRGDRGSEQYF.

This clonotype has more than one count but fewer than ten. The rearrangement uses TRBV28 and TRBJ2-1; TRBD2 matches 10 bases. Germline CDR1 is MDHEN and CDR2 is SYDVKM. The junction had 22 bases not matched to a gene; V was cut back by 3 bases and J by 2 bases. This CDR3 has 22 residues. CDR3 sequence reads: CASSFPSRHGLAAPKAYNEQFF. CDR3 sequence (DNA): TGTGCCAGCAGTTTCCCGTCGAGACACGGACTAGCGGCGCCGAAAGCCTACAATGAGCAGTTCTTC.

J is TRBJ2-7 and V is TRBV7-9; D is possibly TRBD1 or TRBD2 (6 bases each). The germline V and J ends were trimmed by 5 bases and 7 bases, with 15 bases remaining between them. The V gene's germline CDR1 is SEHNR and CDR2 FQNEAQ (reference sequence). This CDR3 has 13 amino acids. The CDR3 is CASSPPGAGEQYF. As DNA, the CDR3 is TGTGCCAGCAGCCCGCCGGGGGCTGGGGAGCAGTACTTC.

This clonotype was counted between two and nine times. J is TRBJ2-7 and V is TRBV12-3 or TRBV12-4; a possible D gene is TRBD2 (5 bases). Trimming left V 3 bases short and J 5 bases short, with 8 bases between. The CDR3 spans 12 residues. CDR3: CASSFGKDEQYF. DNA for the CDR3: TGTGCCAGCAGTTTCGGGAAAGACGAGCAGTACTTC.

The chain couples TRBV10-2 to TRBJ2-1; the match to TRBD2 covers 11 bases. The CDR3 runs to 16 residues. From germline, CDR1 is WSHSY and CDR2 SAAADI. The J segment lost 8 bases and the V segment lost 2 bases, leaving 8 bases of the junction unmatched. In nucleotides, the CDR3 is TGCGCCAGCAGTGAGCACCGGTTAGCGGGAGGGCATGAGCAGTTCTTC. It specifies CASSEHRLAGGHEQFF.

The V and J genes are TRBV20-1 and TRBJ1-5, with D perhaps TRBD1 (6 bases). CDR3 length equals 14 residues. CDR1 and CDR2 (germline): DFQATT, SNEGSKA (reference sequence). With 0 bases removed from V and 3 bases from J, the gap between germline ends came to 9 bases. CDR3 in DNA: TGCAGTGCTAGAGATGGGGGCTACAATCAGCCCCAGCATTTT. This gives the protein CSARDGGYNQPQHF.

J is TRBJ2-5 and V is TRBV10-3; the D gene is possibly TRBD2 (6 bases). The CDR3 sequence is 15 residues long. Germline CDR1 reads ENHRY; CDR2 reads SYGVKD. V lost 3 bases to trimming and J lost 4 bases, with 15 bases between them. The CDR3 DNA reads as TGTGCCATCAGTGACGCCAAACAGGAGGGAGAGACCCAGTACTTC. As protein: CAISDAKQEGETQYF.

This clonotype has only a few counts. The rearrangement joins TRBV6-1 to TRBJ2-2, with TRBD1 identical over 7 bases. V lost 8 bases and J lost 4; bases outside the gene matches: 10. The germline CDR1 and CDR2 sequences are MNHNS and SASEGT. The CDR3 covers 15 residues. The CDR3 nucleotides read TGTGCCAGCCCCTCCAGAAGGGGGCTCACCGGGGAGCTGTTTTTT. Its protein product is CASPSRRGLTGELFF.

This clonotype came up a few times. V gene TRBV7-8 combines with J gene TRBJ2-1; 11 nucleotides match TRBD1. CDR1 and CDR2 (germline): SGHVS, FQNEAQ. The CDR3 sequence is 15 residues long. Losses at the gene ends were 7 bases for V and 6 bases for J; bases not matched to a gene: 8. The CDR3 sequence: CASTFMGQGGNEQFF. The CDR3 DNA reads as TGTGCCAGCACCTTTATGGGACAGGGGGGCAATGAGCAGTTCTTC.

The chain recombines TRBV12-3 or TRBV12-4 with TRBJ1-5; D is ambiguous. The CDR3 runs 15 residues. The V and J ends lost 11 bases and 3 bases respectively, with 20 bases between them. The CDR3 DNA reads TGTGCCTCTACCCCAATCCTCGCGGCCAATCAGCCCCAGCATTTT. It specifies CASTPILAANQPQHF.

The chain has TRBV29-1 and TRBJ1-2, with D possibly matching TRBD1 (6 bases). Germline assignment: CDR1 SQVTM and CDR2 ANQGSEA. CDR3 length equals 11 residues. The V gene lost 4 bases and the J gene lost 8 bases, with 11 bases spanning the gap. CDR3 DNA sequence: TGCAGCGTTGGGGGGGGCCGCGGCTACACCTTC. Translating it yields CSVGGGRGYTF.

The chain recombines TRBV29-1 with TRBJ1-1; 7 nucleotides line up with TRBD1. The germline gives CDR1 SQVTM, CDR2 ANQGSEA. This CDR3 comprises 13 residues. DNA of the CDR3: TGCAGTGGACAGGTCAACCCGAACACTGAAGCTTTCTTT. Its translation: CSGQVNPNTEAFF. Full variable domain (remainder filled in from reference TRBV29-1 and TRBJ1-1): SAVISQKPSRDICQRGTSLTIQCQVDSQVTMMFWYRQQPGQSLTLIATANQGSEATYESGFVIDKFPISRPNLTFSTLTVSNMSPEDSSIYLCSGQVNPNTEAFFGQGTRLTVV.

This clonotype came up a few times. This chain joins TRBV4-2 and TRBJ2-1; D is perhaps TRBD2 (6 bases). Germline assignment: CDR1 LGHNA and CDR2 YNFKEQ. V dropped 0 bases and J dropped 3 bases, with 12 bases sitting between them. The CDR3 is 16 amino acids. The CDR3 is CASSQDALRDYNEQFF. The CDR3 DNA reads TGTGCCAGCAGCCAAGACGCTCTGCGGGACTACAATGAGCAGTTCTTC.